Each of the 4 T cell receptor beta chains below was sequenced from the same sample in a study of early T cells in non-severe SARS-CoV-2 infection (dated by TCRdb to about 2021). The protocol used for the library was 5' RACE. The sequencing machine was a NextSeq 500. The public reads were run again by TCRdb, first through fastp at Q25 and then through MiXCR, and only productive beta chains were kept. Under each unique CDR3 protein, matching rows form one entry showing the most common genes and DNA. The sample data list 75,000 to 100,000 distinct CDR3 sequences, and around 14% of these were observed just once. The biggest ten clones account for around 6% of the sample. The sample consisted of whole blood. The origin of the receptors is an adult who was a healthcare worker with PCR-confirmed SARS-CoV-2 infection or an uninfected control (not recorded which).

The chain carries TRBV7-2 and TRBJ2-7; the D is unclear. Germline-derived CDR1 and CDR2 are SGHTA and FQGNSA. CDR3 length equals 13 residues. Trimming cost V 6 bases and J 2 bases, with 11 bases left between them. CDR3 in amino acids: CASRHGSTYEQYF. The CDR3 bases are TGTGCCAGCAGACACGGGTCCACCTACGAGCAGTACTTC.

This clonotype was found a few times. CDR3 residues: CASRPSGLAVPYEQYF. CDR3 DNA sequence: TGTGCCAGCAGGCCGTCGGGACTAGCGGTCCCCTACGAGCAGTACTTC. The V gene is TRBV6-2 or TRBV6-3, the J gene TRBJ2-7; 11 bases are shared with TRBD2. The CDR3 sequence is 16 residues long. The V segment lost 6 bases and the J segment 2 bases; nucleotides outside the gene matches: 9. From germline, CDR1 is MNHEY and CDR2 SVGEGT.

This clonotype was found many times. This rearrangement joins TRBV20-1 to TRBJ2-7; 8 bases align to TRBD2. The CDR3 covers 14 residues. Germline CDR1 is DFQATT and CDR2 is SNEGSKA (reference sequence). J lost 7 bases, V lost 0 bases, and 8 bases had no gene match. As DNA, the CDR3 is TGCAGTGCTAGAGAGGCGCGGGAGGCGGATGAGCAGTACTTC. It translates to CSAREAREADEQYF.

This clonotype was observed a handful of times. The CDR3 reads CASSQAFRDATQYF. CDR3 nucleotide sequence: TGCGCCAGCAGCCAAGCTTTCAGGGACGCTACGCAGTATTTT. The chain has TRBV4-3 and TRBJ2-3; possibly TRBD1 or TRBD2 for D (5 bases each). The V gene lost 1 base and the J gene lost 8 bases, with 13 bases spanning the gap. Germline V gives CDR1 LGHNA, CDR2 YSLEER. CDR3 length: 14 residues.